This T cell receptor beta chain was documented in a study of blood T cell repertoires in COVID-19 (TCRdb year 2020). Looking at the study overall: Samples from collaborators originated in the United States, Italy and Spain and spanned both the acute and convalescent phases of COVID-19. Samples were obtained from the ongoing ImmuneRACE study (first 160 participants) and from over 1,000 subjects provided by 6 global collaborators. The dataset comprised deeply sampled blood TCRbeta repertoires from subjects exposed to, actively infected with, or recovered from COVID-19. The material from the prospective study consisted of cDNA or gDNA derived from T cells, B-cell-depleted T cells, or PBMCs. Where available, HLA class I and class II types were obtained from metadata supplied by the sample provider rather than from assay-based typing. A freely available public database, intended as a resource for researchers studying the immune response to SARS-CoV-2, is where the repertoires were released. Nearly every sample came with metadata listing a de-identified subject ID, COVID-19 status, age in years and sex. What the work shows at the level of the full study, not this receptor alone: How much clinical and demographic metadata was included differed by source and by participant, and the metadata was provided uncurated.

With respect to this clone: The antigen it binds to is not known. No much larger clone exists at a distance of one base, and base qualities are not known.

The germline V gene provides CDR1 SGHVS and CDR2 FNYEAQ. Unmatched junction bases come to 7, with V trimmed by 4 bases and J by 3 bases. From the cysteine through the phenylalanine, the CDR3 covers 17 amino acids. The entry retains the CDR3 DNA only, 51 bases that are in frame from base 1. TCRbeta CDR3 regions were amplified from genomic DNA using the immunoSEQ Assay, a bias-controlled multiplex PCR. In the authors' own workflow: Nucleated cell counts per sample were estimated from amplification of reference gene primers within the assay. To quantify the absolute abundance of each unique TCRbeta CDR3 rearrangement, sequence reads were collapsed and filtered. Productive Simpson clonality was computed per sample as the square root of Simpson's diversity index over productive rearrangements. TCRdb carries this immuneACCESS record with in-frame sequences only. Its versions omit some clonotypes, under half of them owing to an unresolved V gene in the studies checked, with the rest unexplained. The V and J calls and the clone size are those of that table, but D and trimming were determined from the DNA. The sample data list 90,000 or so clones, and about 90% of these were observed just once. 6.5% to 8.5% of the sample is in the top ten clones.

One collaborating source in Seattle enrolled patients during active infection and followed them longitudinally through the course of disease. Each collaborating institution followed its own protocols to collect whole blood in K2EDTA tubes. Collaborator samples were shipped for TCRbeta analysis as frozen whole blood, isolated PBMCs, or DNA extracted from either sample type. This sequence uses TRBV7-6 and TRBJ2-3; a stretch of 13 junction bases matches TRBD2. The sequence was collected from a man between 18 and 35 years old with COVID-19, enrolled during active disease. Sequenced input: peripheral blood. The CDR3 reads as follows: CASSSPSLAGGTDTQYF. The DNA reads TGTGCCAGCAGCTCTCCCTCACTAGCGGGAGGGACAGATACGCAGTATTTT.